A single T cell receptor beta chain is shown here with its context. The target antigen is unknown. Some clones are missing from TCRdb's copy, which holds only in-frame ones; the method was immunoSEQ multiplex PCR. The table shows around 67,000 clones, with 80% occurring only once. This entry comes from a study of OX40 agonist ivuxolimab in advanced cancers. In the study overall: Therapy given before enrollment (anti-PD-1, anti-PD-L1 or anti-CTLA-4) was allowed, and roughly 41% had some.

This CDR3 spans 12 amino acids. V was trimmed by 5 bases and J by 0 bases, leaving 4 bases between them. CDR1 SGHVS and CDR2 FNYEAQ come from the germline V gene. Whole-study findings and limits: The study found that CD8+ T cells averaged more expanded clones than CD4+. Some patients without response likewise showed low normalized clonal expansion.

The receptor was derived from an adult with an advanced solid tumor such as melanoma, head and neck, liver or kidney cancer. This chain uses TRBV7-6 with TRBJ2-5, with D unclear. The material sequenced was CD4+ or CD8+ T cells sorted from blood, taken in a trial of the OX40 agonist ivuxolimab. CDR3: CASSVNQETQYF. CDR3 sequence (DNA): TGTGCCAGCAGCGTAAACCAAGAGACCCAGTACTTC. Variable domain in full (rest from reference TRBV7-6 and TRBJ2-5): GAGVSQSPRYKVTKRGQDVALRCDPISGHVSLYWYRQALGQGPEFLTYFNYEAQQDKSGLPNDRFSAERPEGSISTLTIQRTEQRDSAMYRCASSVNQETQYFGPGTRLLVL.